This is a list of T cell receptor beta chains from one sample in a study of early T cells in non-severe SARS-CoV-2 infection. TCRdb called the 5' RACE reads again in MiXCR, with one record for every CDR3 protein. The repertoire consists of about 100,000 distinct CDR3 sequences, with about 13% occurring once and the leading ten covering approximately 2.4%. The sample consisted of whole blood. Every receptor here comes from an adult who was a healthcare worker with PCR-confirmed SARS-CoV-2 infection or an uninfected control (not recorded which). Each CDR3 is given with its conserved first and last residue. The D gene is left open where the match is weak. Clone size appears in some rows only: once, few, many, or a class for an expanded clone.

V	D	size	J	DNA	CDR3
TRBV4-2	NA	few	TRBJ2-3	TGTGCCAGCAGCCAAGATCAGGTCACGCAGTATTTT	CASSQDQVTQYF
TRBV7-9	NA	once	TRBJ1-2	TGTGCCAGCAGCCCCGACGGGCGCGGCTACACCTTC	CASSPDGRGYTF
TRBV6-2/TRBV6-3	NA	few	TRBJ2-1	TGTGCCAGCACCCAAGGGAGGGGGGGGAACAATGAGCAGTTCTTC	CASTQGRGGNNEQFF
TRBV6-5	NA	few	TRBJ1-1	TGTGCCAGCAAAGGGACACCGAACACTGAAGCTTTCTTT	CASKGTPNTEAFF
TRBV11-2	TRBD2	many	TRBJ2-1	TGTGCCAGCAGCTTAACTAGCGGGGGTTTCAATGAGCAGTTCTTC	CASSLTSGGFNEQFF
TRBV29-1	TRBD1	many	TRBJ1-1	TGCAGCGTTGTCAGGGGGGCTGAAGCTTTCTTT	CSVVRGAEAFF
TRBV5-4	NA	few	TRBJ2-2	TGTGCCAGCAGCTTGCGAGGGACGGGAAACACCGGGGAGCTGTTTTTT	CASSLRGTGNTGELFF
TRBV20-1	TRBD2	few	TRBJ2-3	TGCAGTGTCGGGAGGGCTGGGGATACGCAGTATTTT	CSVGRAGDTQYF
TRBV7-3	TRBD2	NA	TRBJ2-1	TGTGCCAGCAGCCGAGCTCTCGGACTAGGCATGGGTGAGCAGTTCTTC	CASSRALGLGMGEQFF
TRBV2	NA	NA	TRBJ2-1	TGTGCCAGCATAGATCGGCGGAGCTACAATGAGCAGTTCTTC	CASIDRRSYNEQFF
TRBV27	NA	many	TRBJ2-7	TGTGCCAGCAGCGTCCGGGTCTCCTACGAGCAGTACTTC	CASSVRVSYEQYF
TRBV5-5	TRBD1	NA	TRBJ1-2	TGTGCCAGCAGCTTGGCTAGGGGGCGCGCGGACGATGGCTACACCTTC	CASSLARGRADDGYTF
TRBV7-2	NA	few	TRBJ2-7	TGTGCCAGCAGCTTACGACCGACCTACGAGCAGTACTTC	CASSLRPTYEQYF
TRBV6-2/TRBV6-3	TRBD1	few	TRBJ1-4	TGTGCCAGCAGATCCGACAGGGGATCAGGAGAAAAACTGTTTTTT	CASRSDRGSGEKLFF
TRBV2	TRBD2	few	TRBJ2-1	TGTGCCAGCAGTGGTCAAGCGGGGGGACCTTACAATGAGCAGTTCTTC	CASSGQAGGPYNEQFF
TRBV6-5	TRBD1	many	TRBJ2-1	TGTGCCAGCAGTCCGGGACAGGGGGGATATGAGCAGTTCTTC	CASSPGQGGYEQFF
TRBV5-1	NA	few	TRBJ1-1	TGCGCCAGCAGCTACTCCATAAGATTGTTGGGCACTGAAGCTTTCTTT	CASSYSIRLLGTEAFF
TRBV10-3	TRBD2	many	TRBJ2-1	TGTGCCATCAGTCCCGGACTAGCCAATGAGCAGTTCTTC	CAISPGLANEQFF
TRBV6-1	TRBD2	many	TRBJ2-7	TGTGCCAGCAGCCAAGAACTAGCGGGTTTATGGGAGCAGTACTTC	CASSQELAGLWEQYF
TRBV20-1	TRBD1	few	TRBJ1-1	TGCAGTGCCCGCGGACAGGGCGGGTTTGTCACTGAAGCTTTCTTT	CSARGQGGFVTEAFF
TRBV7-8	TRBD1	many	TRBJ2-2	TGTGCCAGCAGCTTAGACCAGGGGGCCACCGGGGAGCTGTTTTTT	CASSLDQGATGELFF
TRBV28	NA	NA	TRBJ1-5	TGTGCCAGTCACAGGGACCCCAATCAGCCCCAGCATTTT	CASHRDPNQPQHF
TRBV7-2	TRBD1	few	TRBJ2-7	TGTGCCAGCAGCCCGACAGGGAACTACGAGCAGTACTTC	CASSPTGNYEQYF
TRBV28	NA	NA	TRBJ1-1	TGTGCCAGCAGCCTCCCCCGATGGGGGACCGCAGCTTTCTTT	CASSLPRWGTAAFF
TRBV6-6	NA	few	TRBJ1-1	TGTGCCAGCAGCCCCCCCTCTTCCAACACTGAAGCTTTCTTT	CASSPPSSNTEAFF
TRBV18	NA	NA	TRBJ2-1	TGTGCCAGCTCACCAACCGGGGGTGGAGGTGGTGAGCAGTTCTTC	CASSPTGGGGGEQFF
TRBV2	NA	many	TRBJ1-1	TGTGCCAGCACCACAAAGGGCAGACTCATGAACACTGAAGCTTTCTTT	CASTTKGRLMNTEAFF
TRBV7-2	NA	many	TRBJ2-6	TGTGCCAGCAGCTTACAGGGCCCAAACTCTGGGGCCAACGTCCTGACTTTC	CASSLQGPNSGANVLTF
TRBV7-6	NA	NA	TRBJ2-1	TGTGCCAGCAGCTTCCAGGCCTACAATGAGCAGTTCTTC	CASSFQAYNEQFF